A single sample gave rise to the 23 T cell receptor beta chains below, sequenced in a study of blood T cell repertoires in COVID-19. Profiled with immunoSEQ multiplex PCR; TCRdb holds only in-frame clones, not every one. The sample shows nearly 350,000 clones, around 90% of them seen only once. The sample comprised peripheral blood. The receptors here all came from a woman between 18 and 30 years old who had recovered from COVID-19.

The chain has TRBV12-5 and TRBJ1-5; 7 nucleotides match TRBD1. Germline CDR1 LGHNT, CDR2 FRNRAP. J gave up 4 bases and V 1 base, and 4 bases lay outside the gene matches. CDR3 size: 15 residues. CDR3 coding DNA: TGTGCTAGTGGTTTGGGGACAGGCGTTAATCAGCCCCAGCATTTT. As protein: CASGLGTGVNQPQHF.

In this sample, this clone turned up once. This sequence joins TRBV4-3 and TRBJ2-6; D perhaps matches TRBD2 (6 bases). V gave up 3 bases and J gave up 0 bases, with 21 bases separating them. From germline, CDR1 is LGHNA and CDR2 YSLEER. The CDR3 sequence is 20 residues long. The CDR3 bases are TGCGCCAGCAGCCAGGAACTGTCCGGGACGGGACTCTCTGGGGCCAACGTCCTGACTTTC. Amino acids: CASSQELSGTGLSGANVLTF.

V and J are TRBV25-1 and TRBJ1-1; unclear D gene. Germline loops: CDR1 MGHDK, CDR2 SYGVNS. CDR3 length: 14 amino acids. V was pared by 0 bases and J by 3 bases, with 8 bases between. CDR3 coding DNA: TGTGCCAGCAGTGAATACGAAACATACACTGAAGCTTTCTTT. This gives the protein CASSEYETYTEAFF.

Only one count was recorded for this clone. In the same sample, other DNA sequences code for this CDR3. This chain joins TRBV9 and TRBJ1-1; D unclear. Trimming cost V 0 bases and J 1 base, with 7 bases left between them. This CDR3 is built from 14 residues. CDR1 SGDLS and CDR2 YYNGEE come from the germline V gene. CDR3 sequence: CASSVAGGNTEAFF. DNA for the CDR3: TGTGCCAGCAGCGTAGCAGGTGGGAACACTGAAGCTTTCTTT.

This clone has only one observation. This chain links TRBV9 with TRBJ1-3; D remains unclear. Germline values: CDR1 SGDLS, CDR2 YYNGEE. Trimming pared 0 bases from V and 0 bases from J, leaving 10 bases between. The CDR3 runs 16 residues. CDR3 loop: CASSVDVRSSGNTIYF. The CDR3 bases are TGTGCCAGCAGCGTAGATGTAAGGAGCTCTGGAAACACCATATATTTT.

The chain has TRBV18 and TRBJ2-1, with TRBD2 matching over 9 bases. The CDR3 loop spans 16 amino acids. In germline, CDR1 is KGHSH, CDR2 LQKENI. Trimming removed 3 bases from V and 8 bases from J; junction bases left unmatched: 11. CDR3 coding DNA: TGTGCCAGCTCACCCAGGGCGGCGGGAGGGCCACATGAGCAGTTCTTC. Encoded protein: CASSPRAAGGPHEQFF. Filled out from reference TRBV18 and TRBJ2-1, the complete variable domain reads NAGVMQNPRHLVRRRGQEARLRCSPMKGHSHVYWYRQLPEEGLKFMVYLQKENIIDESGMPKERFSAEFPKEGPSILRIQQVVRGDSAAYFCASSPRAAGGPHEQFFGPGTRLTVL.

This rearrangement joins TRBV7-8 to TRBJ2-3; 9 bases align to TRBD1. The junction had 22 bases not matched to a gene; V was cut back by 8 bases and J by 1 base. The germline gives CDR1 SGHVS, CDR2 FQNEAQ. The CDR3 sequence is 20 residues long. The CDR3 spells CASRDRVRSGGFRGTDTQYF. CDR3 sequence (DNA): TGTGCCAGCCGGGACAGGGTCCGTTCTGGGGGTTTCCGAGGCACAGATACGCAGTATTTT.

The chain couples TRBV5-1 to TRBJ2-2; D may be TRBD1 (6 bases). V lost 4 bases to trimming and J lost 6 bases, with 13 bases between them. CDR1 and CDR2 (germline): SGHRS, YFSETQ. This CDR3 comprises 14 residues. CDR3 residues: CASSLGHVAGELFF. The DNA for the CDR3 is TGCGCCAGCAGCCTGGGACACGTAGCCGGGGAGCTGTTTTTT.

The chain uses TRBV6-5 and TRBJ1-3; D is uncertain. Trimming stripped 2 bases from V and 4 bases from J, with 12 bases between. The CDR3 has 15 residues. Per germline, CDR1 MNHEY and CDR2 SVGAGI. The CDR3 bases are TGTGCCAGCAGTTACCGGAGGGTAGGGGGAAACACCATATATTTT. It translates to CASSYRRVGGNTIYF.

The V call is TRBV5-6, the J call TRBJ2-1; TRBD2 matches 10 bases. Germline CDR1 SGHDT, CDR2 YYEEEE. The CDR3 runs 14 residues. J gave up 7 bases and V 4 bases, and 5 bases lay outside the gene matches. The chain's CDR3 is CASSELAGVNEQFF. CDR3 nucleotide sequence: TGTGCCAGCAGCGAGCTAGCGGGAGTGAATGAGCAGTTCTTC. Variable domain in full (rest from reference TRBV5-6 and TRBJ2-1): DAGVTQSPTHLIKTRGQQVTLRCSPKSGHDTVSWYQQALGQGPQFIFQYYEEEERQRGNFPDRFSGHQFPNYSSELNVNALLLGDSALYLCASSELAGVNEQFFGPGTRLTVL.

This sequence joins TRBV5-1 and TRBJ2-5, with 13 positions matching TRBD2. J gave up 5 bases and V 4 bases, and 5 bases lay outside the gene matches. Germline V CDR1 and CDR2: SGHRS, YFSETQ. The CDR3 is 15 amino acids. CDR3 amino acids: CASSNGLAGVETQYF. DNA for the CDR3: TGCGCCAGCAGCAACGGACTAGCGGGAGTGGAGACCCAGTACTTC.

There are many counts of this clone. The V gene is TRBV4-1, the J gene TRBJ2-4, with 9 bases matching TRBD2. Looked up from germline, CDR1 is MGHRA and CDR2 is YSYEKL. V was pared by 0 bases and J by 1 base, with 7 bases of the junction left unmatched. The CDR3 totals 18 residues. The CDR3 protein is CASSQEVAGVSAKNIQYF. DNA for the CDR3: TGCGCCAGCAGCCAAGAGGTAGCGGGAGTTTCGGCCAAAAACATTCAGTACTTC.

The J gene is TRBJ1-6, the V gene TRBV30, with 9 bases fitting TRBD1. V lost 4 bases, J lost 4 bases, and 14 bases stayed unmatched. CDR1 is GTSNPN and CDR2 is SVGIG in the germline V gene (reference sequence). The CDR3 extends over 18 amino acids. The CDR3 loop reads CAWTRRGQGLKYNSPLHF. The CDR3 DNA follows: TGTGCCTGGACCCGTAGGGGACAGGGCCTAAAATATAATTCACCCCTCCACTTT.

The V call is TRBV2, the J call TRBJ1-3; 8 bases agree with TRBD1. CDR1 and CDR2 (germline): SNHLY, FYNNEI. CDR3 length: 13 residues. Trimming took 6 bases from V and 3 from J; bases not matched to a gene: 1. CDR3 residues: CASSDRGGNTIYF. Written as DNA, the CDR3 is TGTGCCAGCAGCGACAGGGGTGGAAACACCATATATTTT.

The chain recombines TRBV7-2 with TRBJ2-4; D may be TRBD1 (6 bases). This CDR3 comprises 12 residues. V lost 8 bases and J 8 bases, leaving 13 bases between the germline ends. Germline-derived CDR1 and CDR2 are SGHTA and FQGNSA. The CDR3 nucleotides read TGTGCCAGCGGTGTACAGGGTCACATTCAGTACTTC. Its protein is CASGVQGHIQYF.

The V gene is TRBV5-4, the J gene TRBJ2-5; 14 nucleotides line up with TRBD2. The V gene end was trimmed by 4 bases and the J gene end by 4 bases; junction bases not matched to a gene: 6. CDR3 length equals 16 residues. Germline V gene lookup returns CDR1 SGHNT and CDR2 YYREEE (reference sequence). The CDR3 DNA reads TGTGCCAGCAGCGAGGGACTAGCGGGAGCAGGAGAGACCCAGTACTTC. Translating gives CASSEGLAGAGETQYF.

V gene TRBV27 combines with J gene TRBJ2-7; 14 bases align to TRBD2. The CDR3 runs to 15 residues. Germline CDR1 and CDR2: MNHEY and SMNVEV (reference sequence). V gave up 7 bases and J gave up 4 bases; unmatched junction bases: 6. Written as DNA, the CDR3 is TGTGCCAGCACTACGACTAGCGGGAGGGGATACGAGCAGTACGTC. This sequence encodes CASTTTSGRGYEQYV.

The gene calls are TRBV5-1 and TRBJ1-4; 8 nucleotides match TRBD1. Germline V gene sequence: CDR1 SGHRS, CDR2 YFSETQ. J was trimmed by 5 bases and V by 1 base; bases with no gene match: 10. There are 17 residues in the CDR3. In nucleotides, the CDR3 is TGCGCCAGCAGCTTGTACCCTGTCGGGACAGGCAATGAAAAACTGTTTTTT. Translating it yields CASSLYPVGTGNEKLFF.

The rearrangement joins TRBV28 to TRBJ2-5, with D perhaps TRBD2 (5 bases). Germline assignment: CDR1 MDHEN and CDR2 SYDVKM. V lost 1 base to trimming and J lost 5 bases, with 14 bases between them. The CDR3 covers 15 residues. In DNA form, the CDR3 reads TGTGCCAGCAGTTTATTCCCCGGGATGGGGGAGACCCAGTACTTC. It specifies CASSLFPGMGETQYF.

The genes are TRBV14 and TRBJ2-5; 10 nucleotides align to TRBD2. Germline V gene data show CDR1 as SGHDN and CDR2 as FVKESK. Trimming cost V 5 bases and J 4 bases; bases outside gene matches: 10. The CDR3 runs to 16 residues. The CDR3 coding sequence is TGTGCCAGCAGCATAAGAGCGGGAGGGCCTGGAGAGACCCAGTACTTC. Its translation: CASSIRAGGPGETQYF.

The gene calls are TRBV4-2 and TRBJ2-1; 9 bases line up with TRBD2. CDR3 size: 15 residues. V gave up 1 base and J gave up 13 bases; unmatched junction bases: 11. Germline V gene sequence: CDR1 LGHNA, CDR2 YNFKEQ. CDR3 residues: CASSQVLAGISDQFF. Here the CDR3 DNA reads TGTGCCAGCAGCCAAGTTCTAGCGGGGATCTCGGATCAGTTCTTC.

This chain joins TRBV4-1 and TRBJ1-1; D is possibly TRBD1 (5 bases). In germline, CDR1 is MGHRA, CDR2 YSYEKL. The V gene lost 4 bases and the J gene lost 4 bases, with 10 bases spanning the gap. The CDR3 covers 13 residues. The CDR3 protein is CASSPAGSTEAFF. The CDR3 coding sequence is TGCGCCAGCAGCCCTGCAGGGTCCACTGAAGCTTTCTTT.

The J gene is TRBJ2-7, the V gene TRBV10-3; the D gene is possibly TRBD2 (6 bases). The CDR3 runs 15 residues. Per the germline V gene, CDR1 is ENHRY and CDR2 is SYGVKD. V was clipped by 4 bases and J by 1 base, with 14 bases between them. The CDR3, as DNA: TGTGCCATCAGTGCCTCCCGGGGAGGATCCTACGAGCAGTACGTC. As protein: CAISASRGGSYEQYV.